This TCR beta chain was identified in a study of blood T cell repertoires in COVID-19. Study information: Whether acute or convalescent, the COVID-19 samples came from the United States, Italy and Spain. Sources were T cells, B-cell-depleted T cells, or PBMCs; the material itself was cDNA or gDNA.

The CDR3 contains 14 residues. Losses at the gene ends were 8 bases for V and 1 base for J; bases not matched to a gene: 5. Germline-derived CDR1 and CDR2 are SNHLY and FYNNEI. This clone was seen more than once but under ten times. Authors' analysis steps: Amplified reference gene primers provided the basis for estimating nucleated cell counts. Sequencing used immunoSEQ multiplex PCR; TCRdb keeps in-frame clones, though not all of them. The DNA gave D and trimming, while V, J and clone size come from that table. Among 100,000 to 150,000 clones listed, over 80% were seen once. The sequencing sample was made of peripheral blood. This TCR was sampled from a man aged 35-49 years with active or convalescent COVID-19. The rearrangement joins TRBV2 to TRBJ2-1; 7 bases align to TRBD2. CDR3 region: CASYWGGSYNEQFF. The DNA of the CDR3 is TGTGCCAGCTACTGGGGGGGATCCTACAATGAGCAGTTCTTC.